Listed below are T cell receptor beta chains from one sample, sequenced in a study of CD8 T cells in ankylosing spondylitis. TCRdb called the 5' RACE reads again in MiXCR, with one record for every CDR3 protein. This table has some 840,000 distinct CDR3 sequences, 12% appearing once. The specimen sequenced was blood, either unsorted or a sorted T cell fraction (not recorded which). These receptors all come from a male donor with ankylosing spondylitis. The CDR3 runs from the conserved cysteine through the conserved F or W. D genes are given only for firm matches. Size is stated for part of the rows, as once, few or many counts, or as a class when the clone is expanded.

d_call j_call clone_size v_call cdr3_nt cdr3_aa
. TRBJ1-5 many TRBV11-2 TGTGCCAGCAGCTCGAGGGAGGGCAATCAGCCCCAGCATTTT CASSSREGNQPQHF
TRBD1 TRBJ1-1 few TRBV10-3 TGTGCCAGCGAGGGGGCGGAGAAGACTGAAGCTTTCTTT CASEGAEKTEAFF
. TRBJ1-5 many TRBV5-1 TGCGCCAGCAGCTTGGATGGGGTTAGCAATCAGCCCCAGCATTTT CASSLDGVSNQPQHF
TRBD2 TRBJ2-3 few TRBV6-5 TGTGCCAGCAGTTACCAGCTAGCGGGGAACACAGATACGCAGTATTTT CASSYQLAGNTDTQYF
. TRBJ2-3 . TRBV5-5 TGTGCCAGCAGCTTCGTCGTCGCCCGGGGTACGCAGTATTTT CASSFVVARGTQYF
TRBD1 TRBJ2-5 . TRBV6-2/TRBV6-3 TGTGCCAGCAGTTACTGGTCAGGGGGAGAGACCCAGTACTTC CASSYWSGGETQYF
. TRBJ2-2 few TRBV5-6 TGTGCCAGCAGCTTGGGGGTATCGGGACACCTGAACACCGGGGAGCTGTTTTTT CASSLGVSGHLNTGELFF
. TRBJ2-5 few TRBV5-1 TGCGCCAGCAGCTTTAGGGACACAAAAGAGACCCAGTACTTC CASSFRDTKETQYF
. TRBJ2-5 . TRBV9 TGTGCCAGCAGCGTAGGCGGGGCAGGCACCGCTCAAGAGACCCAGTACTTC CASSVGGAGTAQETQYF
. TRBJ1-1 few TRBV20-1 TGCAGTGCTACCTTTAAGGCGGGGGAGACTGAAGCTTTCTTT CSATFKAGETEAFF
TRBD1 TRBJ1-6 few TRBV6-1 TGTGCCAGCAACCAGGGGGGTTATTCACCCCTCCACTTT CASNQGGYSPLHF
. TRBJ2-7 many TRBV29-1 TGCAGCGTGAACAGGGGACTCTACGAGCAGTACTTC CSVNRGLYEQYF
TRBD1 TRBJ2-7 few TRBV5-4 TGTGCCAGCAGCTTTCCGGGACAGGGCTCCTACGAGCAGTACTTC CASSFPGQGSYEQYF
. TRBJ1-5 few TRBV24-1 TGTGCCACCAGTCGGAAAGGGACGGGCACTTTTCCCCAGCATTTT CATSRKGTGTFPQHF
. TRBJ2-5 few TRBV20-1 TGCAGTGCTAGACTGGTAGCTCAAGAGACCCAGTACTTC CSARLVAQETQYF
. TRBJ1-3 many TRBV7-2 TGTGCCAGCAGCTTATTAACAGGCCGAAACACCATATATTTT CASSLLTGRNTIYF
TRBD1 TRBJ2-5 . TRBV10-3 TGTGCCATCAGCTGGGGACAGGGGCTTAAAGAGACCCAGTACTTC CAISWGQGLKETQYF
. TRBJ2-5 many TRBV10-1 TGCGCCAGCAGTCCCCAAGGATACGCAGTGGAGACCCAGTACTTC CASSPQGYAVETQYF
. TRBJ2-3 few TRBV5-1 TGCGCCAGCAGCTTGGTTCCGGGGAGCGGAGGGACAGATACGCAGTATTTT CASSLVPGSGGTDTQYF
. TRBJ1-2 few TRBV4-2 TGTGCCAGCAGCCAAGGCGGGACACCTACTAACTATGGCTACACCTTC CASSQGGTPTNYGYTF
TRBD1 TRBJ2-4 . TRBV6-5 TGTGCCAGCAGTTACTCGGGGACAGGGGCACACATTCAGTACTTC CASSYSGTGAHIQYF
. TRBJ2-1 many TRBV29-1 TGCAGCTTCGGGCCCTCGAGAGTATTTAATGAGCAGTTCTTC CSFGPSRVFNEQFF
. TRBJ1-2 . TRBV6-5 TGTGCCAGCAGTTACTCGGCAGGGTTGGGATATGGCTACACCTTC CASSYSAGLGYGYTF
. TRBJ2-1 many TRBV12-3/TRBV12-4 TGTGCCACCCGGTCGGCTAGCAATAATGAGCAGTTCTTC CATRSASNNEQFF
TRBD1 TRBJ2-1 many TRBV29-1 TGCAGCGTTGTATCGGACAGGGCTGAGCAGTTCTTC CSVVSDRAEQFF
. TRBJ2-2 many TRBV7-2 TGTGCCAGCAGCTTATACTGGGGGGCGGACACCGGGGAGCTGTTTTTT CASSLYWGADTGELFF
. TRBJ1-4 . TRBV5-5 TGTGCCAGCAGCTTGACAGTCGGTAATGAAAAACTGTTTTTT CASSLTVGNEKLFF
. TRBJ2-7 few TRBV6-5 TGTGCCAGCAGTTCCCTCCGAGCAACAGAAGGGACCTACGAGCAGTACTTC CASSSLRATEGTYEQYF
. TRBJ1-1 . TRBV18 TGTGCCAGCTCACCACACCGGTTAGGGGATGACACTGAAGCTTTCTTT CASSPHRLGDDTEAFF
. TRBJ1-2 . TRBV6-2/TRBV6-3 TGTGCCAGCAGTTACTCGGGGTTCGGCCTAACGGATGGCTACACCTTC CASSYSGFGLTDGYTF
. TRBJ2-7 few TRBV10-1 TGCGCCAGCAGTGAGTCGTCAGGGTCGGCCTACGAGCAGTACTTC CASSESSGSAYEQYF
. TRBJ2-5 . TRBV5-1 TGCGCCAGCAGCTTGGGTGTCGGGGGTCAAGAGACCCAGTACTTC CASSLGVGGQETQYF
TRBD1 TRBJ2-7 . TRBV7-9 TGTGCCAGCAGCCCCGGGACAGGGGGCGGTATGATCGAGCAGTACTTC CASSPGTGGGMIEQYF
. TRBJ2-1 . TRBV5-4 TGTGCCAGCAGGGCGCTAAACAATGAGCAGTTCTTC CASRALNNEQFF
. TRBJ2-3 . TRBV12-3/TRBV12-4 TGTGCCAGCACTTTCTTGGGACGTGGCGCAGATACGCAGTATTTT CASTFLGRGADTQYF
TRBD1 TRBJ2-2 many TRBV20-1 TGCAGTGCTCGAAGACAGGGGGCCACCGGGGAGCTGTTTTTT CSARRQGATGELFF
. TRBJ2-7 few TRBV28 TGTGCCAGCAGTTTAGCGACCCGGGACACCCCTAGGCAGTACTTC CASSLATRDTPRQYF
TRBD2 TRBJ2-1 few TRBV20-1 TGCAGTGCTAGAGATTCACTAGCGGGAACCTACAATGAGCAGTTCTTC CSARDSLAGTYNEQFF
TRBD1 TRBJ1-2 few TRBV7-2 TGTGCCAGCAGCTTACCGCGACAGGGTCTGGATGGCTACACCTTC CASSLPRQGLDGYTF
. TRBJ1-2 many TRBV6-1 TGTGCCAGCAGCGCCGGGACACATCCCTCTTATGGCTACACCTTC CASSAGTHPSYGYTF
TRBD2 TRBJ2-7 few TRBV7-3 TGTGCCAGCAGCCAGGGTAGCGGGGGGGCTCGAGAGCAGTACTTC CASSQGSGGAREQYF
TRBD1 TRBJ2-5 . TRBV2 TGTGCCAGCAGGGTTGACAGGGGCCACGAGACCCAGTACTTC CASRVDRGHETQYF